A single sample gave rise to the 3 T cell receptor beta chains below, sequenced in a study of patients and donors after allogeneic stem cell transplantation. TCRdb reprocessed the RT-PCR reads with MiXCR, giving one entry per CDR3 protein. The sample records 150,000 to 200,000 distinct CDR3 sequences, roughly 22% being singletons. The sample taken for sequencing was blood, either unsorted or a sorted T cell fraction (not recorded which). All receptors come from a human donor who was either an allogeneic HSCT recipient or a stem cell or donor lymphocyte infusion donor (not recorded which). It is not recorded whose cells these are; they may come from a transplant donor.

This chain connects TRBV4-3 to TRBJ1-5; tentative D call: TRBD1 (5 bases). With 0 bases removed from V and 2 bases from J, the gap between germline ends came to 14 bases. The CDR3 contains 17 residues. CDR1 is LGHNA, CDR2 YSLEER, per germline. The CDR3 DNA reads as TGCGCCAGCAGCCAAGATTTTGGGGGTTTGGGCAATCAGCCCCAGCATTTT. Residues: CASSQDFGGLGNQPQHF.

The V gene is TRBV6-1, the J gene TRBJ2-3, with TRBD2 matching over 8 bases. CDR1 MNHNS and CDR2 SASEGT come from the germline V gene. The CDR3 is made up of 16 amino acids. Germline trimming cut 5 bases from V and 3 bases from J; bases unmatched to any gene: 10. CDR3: CASSSLAGGGTDTQYF. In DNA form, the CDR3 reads TGTGCCAGCAGTTCCCTGGCGGGAGGAGGGACAGATACGCAGTATTTT.

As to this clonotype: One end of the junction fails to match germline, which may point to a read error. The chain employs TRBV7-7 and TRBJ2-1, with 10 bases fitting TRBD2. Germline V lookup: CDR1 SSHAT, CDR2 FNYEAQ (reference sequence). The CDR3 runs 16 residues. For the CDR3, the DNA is TGTGCTAGCAGCTTTTCTAGCGGGAGCTCCTACAATGAGCAGTTCTTC. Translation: CASSFSSGSSYNEQFF.